Listed below are T cell receptor beta chains from one sample, sequenced in a study of cytomegalovirus exposure and HLA in healthy donors. Libraries were prepared by immunoSEQ multiplex PCR; TCRdb keeps only in-frame clonotypes and omits some of them. The data contain under 200,000 clones, 86% of them seen just once; the ten biggest clones take up around 0.34%. Sequenced material: PBMCs. These receptors were taken from a woman aged 25 to 39 in good health and CMV-seronegative. The CDR3 runs from the conserved cysteine through the conserved F or W.

TRBJ2-3 TRBV5-1 CASSLELPTSDTQYF
TRBJ2-5 TRBV10-3 CAITRDREETQYF
TRBJ2-7 TRBV28 CASSYPGLANEQYF
TRBJ2-7 TRBV28 CASGFRDIEYEQYF
TRBJ2-1 TRBV10-3 CAIRGSGGSYNEQFF
TRBJ1-1 TRBV28 CASSPAGESYTEAFF
TRBJ2-7 TRBV7-9 CASSFGTSKFVYEQYF
TRBJ1-1 TRBV10-1 CASDQGGWCSTEAFF
TRBJ1-2 TRBV10-3 CAISERQGPLWGYTF
TRBJ2-7 TRBV6-5 CASSYVGTPAYEQYF
TRBJ1-4 TRBV15 CATSRDLSNEKLFF
TRBJ2-5 TRBV5-1 CASSQRTGLKETQYF
TRBJ2-3 TRBV7-9 CSSSLAAPPRDTQYF
TRBJ2-5 TRBV5-1 CASSLTGEGPVRAQYF
TRBJ2-7 TRBV5-5 CASSYYTTGNEQYF
TRBJ2-7 TRBV27 CASSFTGDYEQYF
TRBJ1-1 TRBV27 CASSFREGSEAFF
NA TRBV7-9 CASSLGPSYEQYF
TRBJ1-5 TRBV6-1 CASSEWGDGNQPQHF